Following are 31 T cell receptor beta chains from one sample sequenced in a study of T-cell reconstitution after alpha-beta-depleted transplantation in children. Preparation of the TCRbeta library used unique molecular identifiers. TCRdb analysed the PCR reads with MiXCR anew, one entry per CDR3 protein. The sample has around 440,000 distinct CDR3 sequences, over 9.5% seen once. The sequenced sample was PBMCs, obtained before TCRalphabeta/CD19-depleted stem cell transplant. These receptors all stem from a child younger than 10 with inherited bone marrow failure, due to receive a stem cell transplant.

The sample holds many counts of this clonotype. The chain couples TRBV4-2 to TRBJ1-4; D not resolved. The germline V gene has CDR1 LGHNA and CDR2 YNFKEQ. The CDR3 runs to 17 residues. V gave up 1 base and J gave up 0 bases, with 12 bases separating them. In DNA, the CDR3 is TGTGCCAGCAGCCAAGTGGGCAGGCATGCAACTAATGAAAAACTGTTTTTT. This encodes CASSQVGRHATNEKLFF.

This clonotype was seen ten or more times. The V call is TRBV18, the J call TRBJ2-1, with 9 bases aligning to TRBD2. The CDR3 is made up of 16 amino acids. Unmatched junction bases numbered 9, after V lost 6 bases and J lost 3 bases. From germline, CDR1 is KGHSH and CDR2 LQKENI. CDR3 in DNA: TGTGCCAGCTCGGCTCCGACTAGCGGACTCTACAATGAGCAGTTCTTC. It translates to CASSAPTSGLYNEQFF.

This clonotype was detected a few times. A much larger clone lies a single base off, so this may be a read error. The rearrangement joins TRBV4-3 to TRBJ1-2, with a weak D call TRBD1 (5 bases). Germline CDR1 LGHNA, CDR2 YSLEER. The CDR3 is 15 amino acids. The germline V and J ends were trimmed by 2 bases and 2 bases, with 12 bases remaining between them. The CDR3 sequence: CASSQNRKMNYGYTF. As DNA, the CDR3 is TGCGCCAGCAGCCAAAACAGGAAGATGAACTATGGCTACACCTTC.

This clonotype was counted only a few times. The rearrangement joins TRBV4-3 to TRBJ2-2, with 12 positions matching TRBD2. CDR1 LGHNA and CDR2 YSLEER come from the germline V gene. The CDR3 runs 18 residues. V was pared by 0 bases and J by 3 bases, with 5 bases of the junction left unmatched. The CDR3 DNA reads TGCGCCAGCAGCCAAGATGGGGCTAGCGGGAGGGACACCGGGGAGCTGTTTTTT. It is translated as CASSQDGASGRDTGELFF.

Remarks on this clonotype: A much larger clone lies one base from this, so it may be a read error. V usage is TRBV10-3 and J usage is TRBJ2-7, with D possibly being TRBD2 (5 bases). V lost 4 bases to trimming and J lost 2 bases, with 9 bases between them. Looked up from germline, CDR1 is ENHRY and CDR2 is SYGVKD. The CDR3 sequence is 13 residues long. The CDR3 DNA is TGTGCCATCAGTGCGGGATTAACCTACGAGCAGTACTTC. Protein: CAISAGLTYEQYF.

The sample holds one count of this clonotype. This sequence joins TRBV10-3 and TRBJ2-7; 9 nucleotides agree with TRBD1. V shed 8 bases and J 2 bases; nucleotides not matched to a gene: 4. Germline lookup yields CDR1 ENHRY and CDR2 SYGVKD. The CDR3 is 13 residues long. The CDR3 spells CAIRDRDTYEQYF. CDR3 nucleotide sequence: TGTGCCATCCGGGACAGGGACACCTACGAGCAGTACTTC.

This clonotype was detected ten times or more. The chain uses TRBV24-1 and TRBJ2-7; tentatively, D is TRBD1 (6 bases). The CDR3 length is 12 residues. Deletions cut 3 bases from V and 6 bases from J, with 8 bases between. CDR1 and CDR2 from the germline V gene are KGHDR and SFDVKD. Here the CDR3 DNA reads TGTGCCACCAGTGATGAAGGGGGCGAGCAGTACTTC. As protein: CATSDEGGEQYF.

This clonotype was seen repeatedly, ten times or more. The chain uses TRBV12-3 or TRBV12-4 and TRBJ1-4; no reliable D call. This CDR3 is 12 amino acids long. Trimming shortened V by 4 bases and J by 10 bases, and 10 bases separated the two germline ends. In nucleotides, the CDR3 is TGTGCCAGCAGTTCCAACGGTGGAAAACTGTTTTTT. Encoded protein: CASSSNGGKLFF.

The chain joins TRBV7-6 to TRBJ2-2; no clear D. The CDR3 loop spans 12 amino acids. The ends were cut back, 11 bases at V and 4 bases at J, with 11 bases in the middle. Germline V gives CDR1 SGHVS, CDR2 FNYEAQ. The CDR3 nucleotides are TGTGCCTTAGCCGCTTCCACCGGGGAGCTGTTTTTT. It codes for CALAASTGELFF.

This chain joins TRBV2 and TRBJ2-1; TRBD2 matches 11 bases. This CDR3 is 13 amino acids long. Looked up from germline, CDR1 is SNHLY and CDR2 is FYNNEI. Unmatched junction bases numbered 2, after V lost 6 bases and J lost 7 bases. For the CDR3, the DNA is TGTGCCAGCAGGGGACTAGCGGCTAATGAGCAGTTCTTC. Amino acids: CASRGLAANEQFF.

This clonotype showed up just a few times. The V and J genes are TRBV12-3 or TRBV12-4 and TRBJ2-7, with D possibly being TRBD2 (6 bases). Trimming shortened V by 10 bases and J by 3 bases, and 16 bases separated the two germline ends. The CDR3 covers 13 residues. The chain's CDR3 is CATSVRGGYEQYF. The CDR3 nucleotides read TGTGCCACCTCCGTTCGGGGAGGCTACGAGCAGTACTTC.

This clonotype was counted many times. The chain links TRBV20-1 to TRBJ2-7; 10 bases match TRBD1. The germline CDR1 and CDR2 sequences are DFQATT and SNEGSKA (reference sequence). CDR3 size: 15 residues. J was trimmed by 3 bases and V by 3 bases; bases with no gene match: 8. CDR3 sequence (DNA): TGCAGTGCTAGGGCTCTCCGGGACAGGGGCTACGAGCAGTACTTC. Amino acids: CSARALRDRGYEQYF.

This clonotype was counted ten times or more. J is TRBJ2-1 and V is TRBV20-1; a weak D match, TRBD1 (5 bases). From germline, CDR1 is DFQATT and CDR2 SNEGSKA (reference sequence). Trimming shortened V by 7 bases and J by 3 bases, and 13 bases separated the two germline ends. The CDR3 has 13 amino acids. CDR3 protein: CSGPRVGYNEQFF. In nucleotides, the CDR3 is TGCAGTGGCCCCAGGGTAGGCTACAATGAGCAGTTCTTC.

This clonotype was seen many times. The J gene is TRBJ1-4, the V gene TRBV7-9; D might be TRBD1 (6 bases). Germline CDR1 is SEHNR and CDR2 is FQNEAQ (reference sequence). Trimming took off 1 base at V and 7 bases at J, with 10 bases between the two ends. The length of the CDR3 is 14 residues. The CDR3: CASSLDRASEKLFF. The CDR3, as DNA: TGTGCCAGCAGCTTAGACAGGGCAAGTGAAAAACTGTTTTTT. The full variable domain, completed using reference TRBV7-9 and TRBJ1-4, is DTGVSQNPRHKITKRGQNVTFRCDPISEHNRLYWYRQTLGQGPEFLTYFQNEAQLEKSRLLSDRFSAERPKGSFSTLEIQRTEQGDSAMYLCASSLDRASEKLFFGSGTQLSVL.

This clonotype was recorded at least ten times. This rearrangement joins TRBV4-3 to TRBJ1-4, with 8 nucleotides matching TRBD1. The CDR3 is 15 residues long. Unmatched junction bases numbered 7, after V lost 3 bases and J lost 7 bases. Germline V gene lookup returns CDR1 LGHNA and CDR2 YSLEER. In DNA, the CDR3 is TGCGCCAGCAGCCAGGATAGAGACAGGGGTGAAAAACTGTTTTTT. This translates into CASSQDRDRGEKLFF.

The chain carries TRBV21-1 and TRBJ1-2. TRBV21-1 counts as a pseudogene. The CDR3 contains 12 residues. This chain's CDR3 is CASSTGSDGYTF. CDR3 bases: TGTGCCAGCAGCACAGGGTCAGATGGCTACACCTTC.

There are many counts of this clonotype. V and J are TRBV5-8 and TRBJ2-1, with TRBD2 matching 8 bases. V was pared by 4 bases and J by 6 bases, with 9 bases of the junction left unmatched. Germline V gene lookup returns CDR1 SGHTS and CDR2 YDEGEE. The CDR3 is 15 residues long. Here the CDR3 reads CASSGLSGGRNEQFF. In DNA, the CDR3 is TGTGCCAGCAGCGGTCTGTCGGGAGGGCGCAATGAGCAGTTCTTC. The entire variable domain, with the rest obtained from reference TRBV5-8 and TRBJ2-1, is as follows: EAGVTQSPTHLIKTRGQQATLRCSPISGHTSVYWYQQALGLGLQFLLWYDEGEERNRGNFPPRFSGRQFPNYSSELNVNALELEDSALYLCASSGLSGGRNEQFFGPGTRLTVL.

The V gene is TRBV19, the J gene TRBJ1-5; a possible D gene is TRBD1 (5 bases). Germline lookup yields CDR1 LNHDA and CDR2 SQIVND (reference sequence). V lost 3 bases to trimming and J lost 4 bases, with 13 bases between them. The CDR3 runs 15 residues. As DNA, the CDR3 is TGTGCCAGTAGTATTGGGCAGGGACTAAATCAGCCCCAGCATTTT. It specifies CASSIGQGLNQPQHF.

In its sample, this clonotype was seen a few times. V gene TRBV9 combines with J gene TRBJ2-5; D is unclear. Trimming took off 0 bases at V and 3 bases at J, with 3 bases between the two ends. CDR3 size: 12 residues. Per the germline V gene, CDR1 is SGDLS and CDR2 is YYNGEE. CDR3 bases: TGTGCCAGCAGCGTAGAAGAAGAGACCCAGTACTTC. Its protein is CASSVEEETQYF.

A remark on this clonotype: This may arise from a read error, as a much more abundant clone is one base away. The chain carries TRBV4-3 and TRBJ2-2; TRBD2 agrees at 7 bases. The CDR3 is made up of 16 amino acids. Germline V gene lookup returns CDR1 LGHNA and CDR2 YSLEER. The CDR3 region is CASSQEAGVGTGEPFF. The CDR3 region has the DNA TGCGCCAGCAGCCAAGAGGCGGGAGTGGGCACCGGGGAGCCGTTTTTT.

This clonotype was seen at least ten times. The chain recombines TRBV12-3 or TRBV12-4 with TRBJ2-1, with D unresolved. The CDR3 consists of 15 residues. V gave up 6 bases and J gave up 3 bases, with 15 bases separating them. The CDR3 spells CASREPGTFYNEQFF. The CDR3 bases are TGTGCCAGCAGGGAGCCCGGAACTTTCTACAATGAGCAGTTCTTC.

The sample holds a few counts of this clonotype. J is TRBJ2-3 and V is TRBV29-1, with 13 bases aligning to TRBD2. CDR1 SQVTM and CDR2 ANQGSEA come from the germline V gene. Trimming took 6 bases from V and 3 from J; bases not matched to a gene: 12. This CDR3 region has 17 residues. DNA for the CDR3: TGCAGCGTGGACTTTCAGGGACTAGCGGGACCTACAGATACGCAGTATTTT. It translates to CSVDFQGLAGPTDTQYF.

This clonotype was detected ten times or more. The gene calls are TRBV28 and TRBJ1-5; possible D gene TRBD1, 5 bases. Trimming removed 7 bases from V and 4 bases from J, with 17 bases in between. The CDR3 is made up of 15 amino acids. The germline V gene encodes CDR1 MDHEN and CDR2 SYDVKM. CDR3 region: CASNEVPGRNQPQHF. DNA of the CDR3: TGTGCCAGCAATGAGGTCCCAGGGAGAAATCAGCCCCAGCATTTT.

This clonotype was counted at least ten times. The genes are TRBV5-4 and TRBJ2-2; D tentatively reads TRBD1 or TRBD2 (5 bases each). This CDR3 region has 15 residues. V lost 0 bases and J lost 5, with 11 bases in between. In germline, CDR1 is SGHNT, CDR2 YYREEE (reference sequence). CDR3 protein: CASSLDPGRTGELFF. The DNA for the CDR3 is TGTGCCAGCAGCTTGGACCCGGGACGGACCGGGGAGCTGTTTTTT.

This clonotype occurred many times. This sequence joins TRBV29-1 and TRBJ2-7; 14 positions agree with TRBD2. After removal of 4 bases from V and 3 bases from J, the junction contained 5 bases not matched to a gene. Germline CDR1 SQVTM, CDR2 ANQGSEA. The CDR3 totals 15 residues. Here the CDR3 DNA reads TGCAGCGTTGGGGGACTAGCGGGAGCGATCTACGAGCAGTACTTC. Translation gives CSVGGLAGAIYEQYF.

This clonotype was observed at least ten times. This chain connects TRBV20-1 to TRBJ1-6; no clear D. Trimming pared 5 bases from V and 9 bases from J, leaving 17 bases between. The CDR3 has 14 residues. Germline lookup yields CDR1 DFQATT and CDR2 SNEGSKA (reference sequence). The DNA of the CDR3 is TGCAGTGCTGGGCTATCTCTACGGGGTTCACCCCTCCACTTT. This codes for CSAGLSLRGSPLHF.

This clonotype occurred many times. The chain recombines TRBV28 with TRBJ2-2, with unresolved D. V gave up 6 bases and J gave up 0 bases, with 14 bases separating them. The CDR3 is 16 amino acids. Germline CDR1 reads MDHEN; CDR2 reads SYDVKM. Written as DNA, the CDR3 is TGTGCCAGCAGAAAACCCAGACCTCCGAACACCGGGGAGCTGTTTTTT. Its translation: CASRKPRPPNTGELFF.

This clonotype came up many times. The junction departs from the called germline gene at one end, perhaps through a read error. The chain carries TRBV7-7 and TRBJ1-1, with TRBD1 matching 10 bases. This CDR3 is 17 amino acids long. Looked up from germline, CDR1 is SSHAT and CDR2 is FNYEAQ (reference sequence). CDR3 region: CASSSLEGDRGGTEAFF. In DNA, the CDR3 is TGTGCTAGCAGCTCGTTAGAGGGGGACAGGGGTGGTACTGAAGCTTTCTTT.

This clonotype was counted a single time. A much larger clonotype is one base distant, so this may be a read error. The chain carries TRBV10-1 and TRBJ1-1; D is uncertain. Germline assignment: CDR1 WNHNN and CDR2 SYGVQD (reference sequence). The CDR3 totals 12 residues. Here the CDR3 reads CASSDDGEEAVF. The CDR3 DNA sequence: TGCGCCAGCAGTGACGACGGAGAAGAAGCTGTCTTT.

The sample holds many counts of this clonotype. The V gene is TRBV7-9, the J gene TRBJ2-7, with a tentative D call TRBD2 (6 bases). Germline lookup yields CDR1 SEHNR and CDR2 FQNEAQ (reference sequence). Trimming removed 6 bases at V and 7 bases at J, with 13 bases between. The CDR3 covers 12 residues. The CDR3 loop is CASRGTGLEQYF. The CDR3, as DNA: TGTGCCAGCAGGGGGACTGGCCTGGAGCAGTACTTC.

This clonotype was detected ten times or more. The chain joins TRBV10-2 to TRBJ2-2; TRBD2 matches 9 bases. V gave up 6 bases and J gave up 6 bases; unmatched junction bases: 5. CDR1 and CDR2 from the germline V gene are WSHSY and SAAADI. The CDR3 is made up of 14 amino acids. Here the CDR3 reads CASSSGRTAGELFF. In nucleotides, the CDR3 is TGCGCCAGCAGCAGCGGGAGGACGGCCGGGGAGCTGTTTTTT.